This T cell receptor beta chain was documented in a study of cytomegalovirus exposure and HLA in healthy donors. J lost 7 bases, V lost 5 bases, and 6 bases had no gene match. CDR1 SGHTA and CDR2 FQGNSA come from the germline V gene. The CDR3 runs to 15 residues. Findings and caveats of the study: Within the data, a cluster of highly shared sequence variants was likely a sequencing artifact. The investigators catalogued 160 or so TCR beta chains as cytomegalovirus-associated.

PCR primers comprised 60 Vbeta and 13 Jbeta primers. TCRdb's table, derived via immunoSEQ multiplex PCR, lists solely in-frame clones and lacks some. The table lists some 120,000 clones, 82% of them singletons, with approximately 10% in the top ten. As concerns this clone: The target antigen is unknown.

V gene TRBV7-2 combines with J gene TRBJ2-7; TRBD2 aligns across 15 bases. Sequencing input: PBMCs. This TCR came from a male donor in good health and CMV-seropositive. CDR3 amino acids: CASSPGLAGGREQYF. CDR3 sequence (DNA): TGTGCCAGCAGCCCCGGACTAGCGGGGGGGAGAGAGCAGTACTTC.